A single sample gave rise to the 17 T cell receptor beta chains below, sequenced in a study of shared clonotypes between healthy human individuals. Repertoires were generated with immunoSEQ multiplex PCR, while TCRdb's copy carries only in-frame clones and drops some. The sample gives about 1 million clones, around four fifths of which show up once; roughly 1.4% is in the top ten. Sequenced sample: memory CD4+ T cells sorted from blood. The subset denotes: CD45RA-negative fraction. These receptors were obtained from a man aged 18 to 29 in good health.

The gene calls are TRBV30 and TRBJ2-1; 12 bases line up with TRBD2. CDR1 is GTSNPN and CDR2 is SVGIG in the germline V gene (reference sequence). This CDR3 spans 15 amino acids. The junction had 6 bases not matched to a gene; V was cut back by 0 bases and J by 9 bases. The CDR3 loop is CAWSVPSGRAGEQFF. DNA for the CDR3: TGTGCCTGGAGTGTACCTAGCGGGAGGGCCGGTGAGCAGTTCTTC.

The V and J genes are TRBV10-2 and TRBJ1-6; no firm D call. There are 14 residues in the CDR3. Deletions cut 6 bases from V and 7 bases from J, with 13 bases between. CDR1 is WSHSY and CDR2 is SAAADI in the germline V gene. CDR3 in DNA: TGCGCCAGCAGGGAGGCAGGAAGCAATTCACCCCTCCACTTT. Its protein product is CASREAGSNSPLHF.

V is TRBV5-1 and J is TRBJ1-2; possibly TRBD1 for D (5 bases). The V gene lost 0 bases and the J gene lost 7 bases, with 10 bases spanning the gap. The CDR3 is made up of 13 amino acids. Germline loops: CDR1 SGHRS, CDR2 YFSETQ. The CDR3 nucleotides are TGCGCCAGCAGCTTGGACGGGACTATTGGCTACACCTTC. It codes for CASSLDGTIGYTF.

The V and J genes are TRBV9 and TRBJ2-5; 10 nucleotides match TRBD2. CDR1 is SGDLS, CDR2 YYNGEE, per germline. The CDR3 runs to 15 residues. The V gene end was trimmed by 3 bases and the J gene end by 5 bases; junction bases not matched to a gene: 7. For the CDR3, the DNA is TGTGCCAGCAGCGCTAGCGGGAGTCGAATTGAGACCCAGTACTTC. Protein: CASSASGSRIETQYF.

On this clone: The same CDR3 also results from other DNA sequences found in this sample. The chain links TRBV7-2 to TRBJ1-5; 9 bases align to TRBD1. The CDR3 has 15 amino acids. V trimming: 1 base; J trimming: 4 bases; junction bases outside the gene matches: 2. Germline CDR1 SGHTA, CDR2 FQGNSA. As DNA, the CDR3 is TGTGCCAGCAGCTTAGGGGGGACAGGGAATCAGCCCCAGCATTTT. Its translation: CASSLGGTGNQPQHF.

With regard to this clone: Within the sample, other DNA sequences also encode this same CDR3. For the CDR3, the DNA is TGTGCCTGGAGTGTATCAGGAAACACCATATATTTT. Protein: CAWSVSGNTIYF. The chain has TRBV30 and TRBJ1-3; no clear D gene. The CDR3 has 12 amino acids. V lost 0 bases, J lost 4 bases, and 4 bases lay in between. Germline CDR1 GTSNPN, CDR2 SVGIG (reference sequence).

The chain carries TRBV5-3 and TRBJ2-3, with D perhaps TRBD1 (6 bases). TRBV5-3 is labeled an ORF, and its function is uncertain. The CDR3 length is 17 residues. Trimming removed 3 bases at V and 2 bases at J, with 19 bases between. CDR3 nucleotide sequence: TGTGCCAGAAGCTCTTGGGACATCGACAGGCCCACAGATACGCAGTATTTT. This sequence encodes CARSSWDIDRPTDTQYF.

This clone was observed a few times. The chain combines TRBV18 with TRBJ2-1; 7 bases match TRBD1. This CDR3 is built from 14 residues. V lost 2 bases and J lost 6; bases outside the gene matches: 4. Germline lookup yields CDR1 KGHSH and CDR2 LQKENI. This CDR3 is CASSPRTGVNEQFF. CDR3 nucleotides: TGTGCCAGCTCACCAAGGACAGGCGTCAATGAGCAGTTCTTC.

The chain couples TRBV7-3 to TRBJ2-3, with 8 bases fitting TRBD2. There are 15 residues in the CDR3. The V and J ends lost 5 bases and 2 bases, in that order; junction bases with no gene match: 6. Germline V gene sequence: CDR1 SGHTA, CDR2 FQGTGA. In DNA form, the CDR3 reads TGTGCCAGCAGCCCGGCGGGGGGCCACACAGATACGCAGTATTTT. Its protein product is CASSPAGGHTDTQYF. Variable domain in full (rest from reference TRBV7-3 and TRBJ2-3): GAGVSQTPSNKVTEKGKYVELRCDPISGHTALYWYRQSLGQGPEFLIYFQGTGAADDSGLPNDRFFAVRPEGSVSTLKIQRTERGDSAVYLCASSPAGGHTDTQYFGPGTRLTVL.

This chain uses TRBV2 with TRBJ2-1; TRBD1 is a possible D gene (7 bases). Germline V gene lookup returns CDR1 SNHLY and CDR2 FYNNEI. Trimming left V 0 bases short and J 14 bases short, with 17 bases between. CDR3 length equals 14 residues. CDR3 residues: CASSEALLGRGEFF. CDR3 in DNA: TGTGCCAGCAGTGAAGCGCTTCTGGGCAGGGGGGAGTTCTTC.

The chain couples TRBV19 to TRBJ1-4, with 7 bases aligning to TRBD1. Looked up from germline, CDR1 is LNHDA and CDR2 is SQIVND (reference sequence). The CDR3 spans 16 residues. Germline trimming cut 3 bases from V and 7 bases from J; bases unmatched to any gene: 11. The CDR3 region has the DNA TGTGCCAGTAGTATTCTTTCGACAGGGAGGGGTGAAAAACTGTTTTTT. It encodes CASSILSTGRGEKLFF.

The chain joins TRBV10-3 to TRBJ1-2; 9 nucleotides line up with TRBD1. The CDR3 runs 15 residues. Germline V gives CDR1 ENHRY, CDR2 SYGVKD. V lost 4 bases to trimming and J lost 7 bases; unmatched junction nucleotides: 10. In DNA, the CDR3 is TGTGCCATCAGTGGGGGACGGGACAGGGAAACTGGCTACACCTTC. It codes for CAISGGRDRETGYTF.

The chain has TRBV27 and TRBJ2-3; possibly TRBD2 for D (7 bases). This CDR3 is built from 14 residues. Trimming removed 3 bases at V and 6 bases at J, with 13 bases between. In germline, CDR1 is MNHEY, CDR2 SMNVEV (reference sequence). This CDR3 reads CASSFWGGGDTQYF. The CDR3 region has the DNA TGTGCCAGCAGTTTTTGGGGGGGCGGGGATACGCAGTATTTT.

V gene TRBV11-2 combines with J gene TRBJ1-3; tentative D call: TRBD1 (5 bases). Germline V gene lookup returns CDR1 SGHAT and CDR2 FQNNGV. Trimming left V 0 bases short and J 2 bases short, with 8 bases between. The CDR3 sequence is 15 residues long. This CDR3 reads CASSLDWGAGNTIYF. The CDR3 DNA is TGTGCCAGCAGCTTAGATTGGGGGGCTGGAAACACCATATATTTT. The full variable domain, in which reference TRBV11-2 and TRBJ1-3 provide the parts outside the CDR3, is EAGVAQSPRYKIIEKRQSVAFWCNPISGHATLYWYQQILGQGPKLLIQFQNNGVVDDSQLPKDRFSAERLKGVDSTLKIQPAKLEDSAVYLCASSLDWGAGNTIYFGEGSWLTVV.

Points on this clone: A junction end diverges from the germline sequence, so it may reflect a read error. This rearrangement joins TRBV4-2 to TRBJ2-5, with 12 nucleotides matching TRBD2. The V gene's germline CDR1 is LGHNA and CDR2 YNFKEQ. CDR3 length: 13 residues. The CDR3 protein is CASSQDSSGGAHF. DNA of the CDR3: TGTGCCAGCAGCCAAGATTCTAGCGGGGGGGCGCACTTC.

The V call is TRBV27, the J call TRBJ1-1; possibly TRBD1 for D (6 bases). This CDR3 contains 16 residues. V dropped 0 bases and J dropped 0 bases, with 11 bases sitting between them. Germline V CDR1 and CDR2: MNHEY, SMNVEV (reference sequence). The CDR3 protein is CASSLSIRQVNTEAFF. The CDR3 region has the DNA TGTGCCAGCAGTTTATCTATCCGACAGGTGAACACTGAAGCTTTCTTT.

This chain uses TRBV7-9 with TRBJ1-2, with 10 positions matching TRBD1. Germline trimming cut 5 bases from V and 4 bases from J; bases unmatched to any gene: 7. Germline V CDR1 and CDR2: SEHNR, FQNEAQ (reference sequence). The CDR3 is 15 amino acids. The CDR3 DNA is TGTGCCAGCAGCCCGCGACAGGGGGCGAGCTATGGCTACACCTTC. Its translation: CASSPRQGASYGYTF.